A selection of T cell receptor beta chains follows, all from one sample in a study of human T cells and chemical hapten exposure. Each CDR3 protein is one row after TCRdb ran MiXCR on the RACE reads. This sample yields nearly 350,000 distinct CDR3 sequences, of which around 7% are seen a single time; 7.5% to 8.5% belongs to the top ten. The sample here was whole blood, taken in connection with sensitization to the hapten diphenylcyclopropenone (DPC). These receptors were obtained from a woman under 30 with alopecia areata. Some clones in this sample may be carry-over from other donors' samples. The CDR3 runs from the conserved cysteine through the conserved F or W. The D gene is left open where the match is weak. Clone size appears in some rows only: once, few, many, or a class for an expanded clone.

clone size: few; V gene: TRBV10-3; J gene: TRBJ1-5; D gene: TRBD1; CDR3 DNA: TGTGCCATCTCCCCAGGGGGCACGGGCAATCAGCCCCAGCATTTT; CDR3 protein: CAISPGGTGNQPQHF
clone size: few; V gene: TRBV28; J gene: TRBJ2-3; D gene: .; CDR3 DNA: TGTGCCAGCAGTAAGGTCGCCACTATCTACGATACGCAGTATTTT; CDR3 protein: CASSKVATIYDTQYF
clone size: many; V gene: TRBV29-1; J gene: TRBJ2-7; D gene: .; CDR3 DNA: TGCAGCGTTGAAGAACCCGGCGGCCAGTACTTC; CDR3 protein: CSVEEPGGQYF
clone size: few; V gene: TRBV15; J gene: TRBJ2-7; D gene: .; CDR3 DNA: TGTGCCACCAGCATGGGACGCAGCTACGAGCAGTACTTC; CDR3 protein: CATSMGRSYEQYF
clone size: many; V gene: TRBV12-3/TRBV12-4; J gene: TRBJ2-3; D gene: .; CDR3 DNA: TGTGCCAGCAGCCTCACGACCTCTGGTACAGATACGCAGTATTTT; CDR3 protein: CASSLTTSGTDTQYF
clone size: many; V gene: TRBV27; J gene: TRBJ1-2; D gene: .; CDR3 DNA: TGTGCCAGCAGTTTCACAGTTAACTATGGCTACACCTTC; CDR3 protein: CASSFTVNYGYTF
clone size: few; V gene: TRBV7-8; J gene: TRBJ2-3; D gene: .; CDR3 DNA: TGTGCCAGCAGCCTCTCACTCGGCAGTGTCCGCACAGATACGCAGTATTTT; CDR3 protein: CASSLSLGSVRTDTQYF
clone size: many; V gene: TRBV27; J gene: TRBJ2-5; D gene: .; CDR3 DNA: TGTGCCAGCAGTGAGCTAGCGTCCCCAAGGACCCAGTACTTC; CDR3 protein: CASSELASPRTQYF
clone size: many; V gene: TRBV6-5; J gene: TRBJ2-3; D gene: TRBD2; CDR3 DNA: TGTGCCAGCAGCCGACTAGCGGAAAAACCAGATACGCAGTATTTT; CDR3 protein: CASSRLAEKPDTQYF
clone size: .; V gene: TRBV5-4; J gene: TRBJ1-3; D gene: .; CDR3 DNA: TGTGCCAGCAGAAATGATTCAAGACCGGGCCTCTCTGGAAACACCATATATTTT; CDR3 protein: CASRNDSRPGLSGNTIYF
clone size: many; V gene: TRBV2; J gene: TRBJ2-5; D gene: .; CDR3 DNA: TGTGCCAGCAGTGAAGATGGTCCAGAGACCCAGTACTTC; CDR3 protein: CASSEDGPETQYF
clone size: few; V gene: TRBV11-2; J gene: TRBJ1-2; D gene: .; CDR3 DNA: TGTGCCAGCAGTCGAAGTAGGGGGACTAACTATGGCTACACCTTC; CDR3 protein: CASSRSRGTNYGYTF
clone size: many; V gene: TRBV28; J gene: TRBJ2-3; D gene: TRBD1; CDR3 DNA: TGTGCCAGCAGTTTAAATACCCGAGAGGGGGCGGTAGATACGCAGTATTTT; CDR3 protein: CASSLNTREGAVDTQYF
clone size: many; V gene: TRBV7-2; J gene: TRBJ1-5; D gene: .; CDR3 DNA: TGTGCCAGCAGCTTATTCAAAGGAGATCAGCCCCAGCATTTT; CDR3 protein: CASSLFKGDQPQHF
clone size: few; V gene: TRBV28; J gene: TRBJ2-2; D gene: .; CDR3 DNA: TGTGCCAGCCTCCCTGGGGCGGACTTCACCGGGGAGCTGTTTTTT; CDR3 protein: CASLPGADFTGELFF
clone size: .; V gene: TRBV25-1; J gene: TRBJ1-2; D gene: .; CDR3 DNA: TGTGCCAGCAGTGCAGCGGACCGATATAACTATGGCTACACCTTC; CDR3 protein: CASSAADRYNYGYTF
clone size: .; V gene: TRBV7-9; J gene: TRBJ2-4; D gene: .; CDR3 DNA: TGTGCCAGCAGGGGGACGGGGGCCAAAAACATTCAGTACTTC; CDR3 protein: CASRGTGAKNIQYF
clone size: few; V gene: TRBV15; J gene: TRBJ2-1; D gene: .; CDR3 DNA: TGTGCCACCAGCGTGGGAGGACTCGTCGATGAGCAGTTCTTC; CDR3 protein: CATSVGGLVDEQFF
clone size: many; V gene: TRBV7-2; J gene: TRBJ2-6; D gene: .; CDR3 DNA: TGTGCCAGCAGCTTCCAGCCTGGGGCCAACGTCCTGACTTTC; CDR3 protein: CASSFQPGANVLTF
clone size: many; V gene: TRBV12-3/TRBV12-4; J gene: TRBJ2-4; D gene: .; CDR3 DNA: TGTGCCAGCAGTTTAGAGGCCAGAAACATTCAGTACTTC; CDR3 protein: CASSLEARNIQYF
clone size: few; V gene: TRBV6-5; J gene: TRBJ1-5; D gene: .; CDR3 DNA: TGTGCCAGCAGTCCGCGGAGGAATCAGCCCCAGCATTTT; CDR3 protein: CASSPRRNQPQHF
clone size: many; V gene: TRBV2; J gene: TRBJ2-4; D gene: .; CDR3 DNA: TGTGCCAGCAGTGAAGCCGACCCTGGGGGTACTCAGTACTTC; CDR3 protein: CASSEADPGGTQYF
clone size: few; V gene: TRBV20-1; J gene: TRBJ1-6; D gene: .; CDR3 DNA: TGCAGTGCTAGAGAAGCGGGGACGGGGTTCAATTCACCCCTCCACTTT; CDR3 protein: CSAREAGTGFNSPLHF
clone size: many; V gene: TRBV20-1; J gene: TRBJ2-7; D gene: .; CDR3 DNA: TGCAGTGCTAGAGAGGGCCGAAGCTCCTACGAGCAGTACTTC; CDR3 protein: CSAREGRSSYEQYF
clone size: .; V gene: TRBV7-7; J gene: TRBJ2-1; D gene: .; CDR3 DNA: TGTGCTAGCAGCCGGGGGGCCTGGGATGAGCAGTTCTTC; CDR3 protein: CASSRGAWDEQFF
clone size: few; V gene: TRBV7-2; J gene: TRBJ2-3; D gene: .; CDR3 DNA: TGTGCCAGCACCCCCGGGGGAACCACAGATACGCAGTATTTT; CDR3 protein: CASTPGGTTDTQYF
clone size: .; V gene: TRBV4-2; J gene: TRBJ2-3; D gene: .; CDR3 DNA: TGTGCCAGCAGCCAAGCGCCAGCTCCCGATAGCACAGATACGCAGTATTTT; CDR3 protein: CASSQAPAPDSTDTQYF
clone size: .; V gene: TRBV13; J gene: TRBJ1-1; D gene: TRBD1; CDR3 DNA: TGTGCCAGCAGCTTAGATCCAGGGGGTAGGGCTAACACTGAAGCTTTCTTT; CDR3 protein: CASSLDPGGRANTEAFF
clone size: few; V gene: TRBV28; J gene: TRBJ1-2; D gene: .; CDR3 DNA: TGTGCCAGCACCCCTGCTCCAGGGAACTATGGCTACACCTTC; CDR3 protein: CASTPAPGNYGYTF
clone size: .; V gene: TRBV20-1; J gene: TRBJ1-1; D gene: .; CDR3 DNA: TGCAGTGCATTGGATGCGGGGAACACTGAAGCTTTCTTT; CDR3 protein: CSALDAGNTEAFF
clone size: .; V gene: TRBV10-3; J gene: TRBJ1-2; D gene: .; CDR3 DNA: TGTGCCGCGACAGGTTTTCCAAGCTATGGCTACACCTTC; CDR3 protein: CAATGFPSYGYTF
clone size: .; V gene: TRBV7-9; J gene: TRBJ2-5; D gene: .; CDR3 DNA: TGTGCCAGCAGCTTAGCGGACAGTGCAGAGACCCAGTACTTC; CDR3 protein: CASSLADSAETQYF
clone size: few; V gene: TRBV7-9; J gene: TRBJ2-3; D gene: TRBD1; CDR3 DNA: TGTGCCAGCAGTCCGACCACAGGGGTTTTCACAGATACGCAGTATTTT; CDR3 protein: CASSPTTGVFTDTQYF
clone size: few; V gene: TRBV12-3/TRBV12-4; J gene: TRBJ2-1; D gene: TRBD2; CDR3 DNA: TGTGCCAGCACCAAAGGTGGCGGGGGAAAAAGCGGCAATGAGCAGTTCTTC; CDR3 protein: CASTKGGGGKSGNEQFF
clone size: .; V gene: TRBV7-2; J gene: TRBJ2-6; D gene: .; CDR3 DNA: TGTGCCAGCAGCTTGAGGGGGGGACAGACCATTTCTGGGGCCAACGTCCTGACTTTC; CDR3 protein: CASSLRGGQTISGANVLTF
clone size: many; V gene: TRBV6-5; J gene: TRBJ2-3; D gene: .; CDR3 DNA: TGTGCCAGCAGCTTAAGCGTATCTAGCACAGATACGCAGTATTTT; CDR3 protein: CASSLSVSSTDTQYF
clone size: many; V gene: TRBV6-5; J gene: TRBJ2-7; D gene: TRBD1; CDR3 DNA: TGTGCCAGCAGAGCCGGGACAGGGGGCTCCTACGAGCAGTACTTC; CDR3 protein: CASRAGTGGSYEQYF
clone size: .; V gene: TRBV6-6; J gene: TRBJ2-1; D gene: TRBD1; CDR3 DNA: TGTGCCAGCGGTCGGGACAGGGTGGGCAGTGAGCAGTTCTTC; CDR3 protein: CASGRDRVGSEQFF
clone size: .; V gene: TRBV5-1; J gene: TRBJ2-3; D gene: .; CDR3 DNA: TGCGCCAGCAGCACGCACGTGAGGGGGGGCAACACAGATACGCAGTATTTT; CDR3 protein: CASSTHVRGGNTDTQYF
clone size: .; V gene: TRBV7-2; J gene: TRBJ2-6; D gene: .; CDR3 DNA: TGTGCCAGCAGCTTAATGTTGGGCTTATTGGGCTCTGGGGCCAACGTCCTGACTTTC; CDR3 protein: CASSLMLGLLGSGANVLTF
clone size: many; V gene: TRBV29-1; J gene: TRBJ1-1; D gene: .; CDR3 DNA: TGCAGCGCCAACCTACAGGAGATGAACACTGAAGCTTTCTTT; CDR3 protein: CSANLQEMNTEAFF
clone size: few; V gene: TRBV6-5; J gene: TRBJ1-5; D gene: TRBD1; CDR3 DNA: TGTGCCAGCAGCCGGGACAGGGGGTCCCATAGCAATCAGCCCCAGCATTTT; CDR3 protein: CASSRDRGSHSNQPQHF
clone size: many; V gene: TRBV5-8; J gene: TRBJ1-4; D gene: TRBD1; CDR3 DNA: TGTGCCAGCAGCCCTTGGATTCGGACAGGGTCAACTAATGAAAAACTGTTTTTT; CDR3 protein: CASSPWIRTGSTNEKLFF
clone size: .; V gene: TRBV12-3/TRBV12-4; J gene: TRBJ2-1; D gene: TRBD2; CDR3 DNA: TGTGCCAGCAGCCGGGGGGGCAACCTTAATGAGCAGTTCTTC; CDR3 protein: CASSRGGNLNEQFF
clone size: few; V gene: TRBV6-5; J gene: TRBJ1-1; D gene: .; CDR3 DNA: TGTGCCAGCAGTTCCCGCCGACAGACTGAAGCTTTCTTT; CDR3 protein: CASSSRRQTEAFF
clone size: .; V gene: TRBV7-6; J gene: TRBJ1-6; D gene: TRBD1; CDR3 DNA: TGTGCCAGCAGCCTCCGGGACAGAAATTCACCCCTCCACTTT; CDR3 protein: CASSLRDRNSPLHF
clone size: many; V gene: TRBV29-1; J gene: TRBJ1-1; D gene: .; CDR3 DNA: TGCAGCGCAATGACAGGCGAGAACACTGAAGCTTTCTTT; CDR3 protein: CSAMTGENTEAFF
clone size: few; V gene: TRBV25-1; J gene: TRBJ2-5; D gene: .; CDR3 DNA: TGTGCCAGCAGTGAATGGGGGTCCCCCTACCAAGAGACCCAGTACTTC; CDR3 protein: CASSEWGSPYQETQYF
clone size: .; V gene: TRBV7-3; J gene: TRBJ2-1; D gene: .; CDR3 DNA: TGTGCCAGCACCCCGGCCGGAAAGAGCTCCTACAATGAGCAGTTCTTC; CDR3 protein: CASTPAGKSSYNEQFF
clone size: .; V gene: TRBV12-3/TRBV12-4; J gene: TRBJ2-7; D gene: .; CDR3 DNA: TGTGCCAGCAAAGAGGGGAGCTCCTACGAGCAGTACTTC; CDR3 protein: CASKEGSSYEQYF
clone size: .; V gene: TRBV15; J gene: TRBJ2-5; D gene: TRBD1; CDR3 DNA: TGTGCCACCAGCAGAGACGACAGGGGCCAGACCCAGTACTTC; CDR3 protein: CATSRDDRGQTQYF
clone size: few; V gene: TRBV20-1; J gene: TRBJ1-5; D gene: .; CDR3 DNA: TGCAGTGCTAGTAGGGACCTCCCTCTGTGGGCCCAGCATTTT; CDR3 protein: CSASRDLPLWAQHF
clone size: few; V gene: TRBV27; J gene: TRBJ1-1; D gene: .; CDR3 DNA: TGTGCCAGCAGTTTGGGGGGGGGGACCACTGAAGCTTTCTTT; CDR3 protein: CASSLGGGTTEAFF
clone size: many; V gene: TRBV10-3; J gene: TRBJ2-5; D gene: TRBD1; CDR3 DNA: TGTGCCATCAGTGCATCGAAGGGGGCAAAGACCCAGTACTTC; CDR3 protein: CAISASKGAKTQYF
clone size: .; V gene: TRBV20-1; J gene: TRBJ1-2; D gene: .; CDR3 DNA: TGCAGTGCTAGAGATCCCAGCTTCCTTGGCTACACCTTC; CDR3 protein: CSARDPSFLGYTF